This T cell receptor (beta chain) was retrieved from a study of blood T cell repertoires in COVID-19. Across the whole study: Whether acute or convalescent, the COVID-19 samples came from the United States, Italy and Spain. The analysed material was cDNA or gDNA that came from T cells, B-cell-depleted T cells, or PBMCs.

CDR3 length: 15 residues. Per germline, CDR1 SGHTS and CDR2 YDEGEE. The V gene lost 4 bases and the J gene lost 8 bases, with 21 bases spanning the gap. In the authors' workflow: Quantification of nucleated cells was approximated via reference gene primer amplification. The assay was immunoSEQ multiplex PCR, and TCRdb's table has in-frame clones only and misses some. V, J and clone size are those of that table, while D and trimming were read from the DNA. The sample consists of fewer than 65,000 clones, 90% to 95% of them appearing once. This clone was recorded only once. The source is a man aged 50-59 years with acute or convalescent COVID-19. Sequencing was performed on peripheral blood. This chain links TRBV5-8 with TRBJ1-2; D may be TRBD1 (6 bases). The CDR3 bases are TGTGCCAGCAGCCCTGGCGCGGGGGCAGGGGTAGGCTACACCTTC. Translation gives CASSPGAGAGVGYTF.